This passage covers 14 T cell receptor beta chains from one sample sequenced in a study of metastatic and nonmetastatic thyroid tumors. TCRdb re-processed the PCR reads through MiXCR. This table has some 40,000 clones, approximately 20% appearing once. Until they underwent thyroid surgery, no patient had received any treatment. The sequencing sample was made of tumor tissue. The receptors come from a female donor with papillary thyroid cancer or a benign thyroid nodule (not recorded which). Some clones in this sample may be carry-over from other donors' samples.

The chain joins TRBV6-1 to TRBJ1-2, with 8 bases matching TRBD1. V trimming: 7 bases; J trimming: 2 bases; junction bases outside the gene matches: 9. Germline CDR1 and CDR2: MNHNS and SASEGT. The CDR3 covers 15 residues. For the CDR3, the DNA is TGTGCCAGCATCGCACCTGGACAGGGAAACTATGGCTACACCTTC. This encodes CASIAPGQGNYGYTF.

A remark on this clone: This may be a read error, as it is one base from a much larger clone. The rearrangement links TRBV4-2 to TRBJ2-1; 8 positions match TRBD1. Germline values: CDR1 LGHNA, CDR2 YNFKEQ. The CDR3 is 17 amino acids. CDR3 protein: CASSQDLGTGRYDEQFF. CDR3 in DNA: TGTGCCAGCAGCCAAGATCTCGGGACAGGTCGCTACGATGAGCAGTTCTTC.

The table lists this clone with a count of one. The chain is built from TRBV11-2 and TRBJ2-2; 8 nucleotides line up with TRBD2. The ends lost 3 bases at V and 4 bases at J; junction bases unmatched: 4. Germline V gene sequence: CDR1 SGHAT, CDR2 FQNNGV. The CDR3 loop spans 15 amino acids. The CDR3 is CASSLVLAGTGELFF. The CDR3 DNA reads as TGTGCCAGCAGCTTGGTTCTAGCGGGCACCGGGGAGCTGTTTTTT.

This clone was found many times. The gene calls are TRBV20-1 and TRBJ1-1; a possible D gene is TRBD1 (5 bases). Germline loops: CDR1 DFQATT, CDR2 SNEGSKA (reference sequence). The CDR3 is 14 residues long. Trimming pared 1 base from V and 4 bases from J, leaving 13 bases between. CDR3 protein: CSARVRGSATEAFF. In DNA form, the CDR3 reads TGCAGTGCTAGAGTACGGGGGTCGGCCACTGAAGCTTTCTTT.

V usage is TRBV5-4 and J usage is TRBJ1-2; 7 positions match TRBD1. Germline trimming cut 1 base from V and 5 bases from J; bases unmatched to any gene: 2. The V gene's germline CDR1 is SGHNT and CDR2 YYREEE (reference sequence). CDR3 length: 13 residues. In nucleotides, the CDR3 is TGTGCCAGCAGCTTGCGGGGACAGTATGGCTACACCTTC. Amino acids: CASSLRGQYGYTF.

This clone was recorded a few times. Since a much larger clone is just one base distant, this may be a read error. The sample carries other DNA sequences with the same CDR3. The V call is TRBV6-2 or TRBV6-3, the J call TRBJ2-5; 9 nucleotides align to TRBD2. The CDR3 has 16 residues. Germline-derived CDR1 and CDR2 are MNHEY and SVGEGT. The CDR3 sequence: CASTRGGAVGAETQYF. The CDR3 DNA reads TGTGCCAGCACTCGCGGGGGGGCCGTGGGCGCGGAGACGCAGTACTTC.

The chain links TRBV20-1 to TRBJ2-3; a possible D gene is TRBD2 (7 bases). The ends were cut back, 3 bases at V and 5 bases at J, with 33 bases in the middle. The CDR3 extends over 20 amino acids. Germline loops: CDR1 DFQATT, CDR2 SNEGSKA (reference sequence). CDR3 protein: CSASGGGQIASKPLLDTQYF. The CDR3 coding sequence is TGCAGTGCTAGTGGGGGGGGCCAAATAGCCTCTAAACCCCTCTTAGATACGCAGTATTTT.

This clone has ten or more counts. The gene calls are TRBV4-1 and TRBJ2-1, with D tentatively TRBD1 or TRBD2 (5 bases each). Germline values: CDR1 MGHRA, CDR2 YSYEKL. The CDR3 runs to 13 residues. V was pared by 2 bases and J by 6 bases, with 8 bases between. The CDR3 reads CASSQMGTNEQFF. In DNA form, the CDR3 reads TGCGCCAGCAGCCAAATGGGGACCAATGAGCAGTTCTTC.

This clone occurred many times. The CDR3 DNA follows: TGTGCCAGCAGTGAAACGAACACCGGGGAGCTGTTTTTT. As protein: CASSETNTGELFF. The rearrangement uses TRBV2 and TRBJ2-2, with unresolved D. The CDR3 is made up of 13 amino acids. Germline V gives CDR1 SNHLY, CDR2 FYNNEI. Trimming shortened V by 2 bases and J by 0 bases, and 1 base separated the two germline ends.

Ten or more counts support this clone. This sequence joins TRBV19 and TRBJ1-1; D is ambiguous. CDR1 is LNHDA and CDR2 is SQIVND in the germline V gene (reference sequence). V gave up 3 bases and J gave up 3 bases, with 11 bases separating them. This CDR3 region has 14 residues. CDR3 DNA: TGTGCCAGTAGTATTATGTTGCGAGACACTGAAGCTTTCTTT. Translation: CASSIMLRDTEAFF.

This clone was counted between two and nine times. One end of the junction fails to match germline, which may point to a read error. This chain uses TRBV18 with TRBJ1-2, with no clear D. Germline V gene data show CDR1 as KGHSH and CDR2 as LQKENI. The CDR3 has 14 residues. The CDR3 protein is CAGSPLDAFYGYTF. CDR3 coding DNA: TGTGCCGGCTCACCACTGGACGCCTTCTATGGCTACACCTTC. Together with reference TRBV18 and TRBJ1-2, the CDR3 gives the full variable domain: NAGVMQNPRHLVRRRGQEARLRCSPMKGHSHVYWYRQLPEEGLKFMVYLQKENIIDESGMPKERFSAEFPKEGPSILRIQQVVRGDSAAYFCAGSPLDAFYGYTFGSGTRLTVV.

This clone was counted only a few times. This sequence joins TRBV24-1 and TRBJ2-3, with 11 bases identical to TRBD1. From germline, CDR1 is KGHDR and CDR2 SFDVKD. With 4 bases clipped from V and 6 bases from J, the junction kept 5 bases outside the gene matches. The CDR3 is made up of 15 amino acids. The CDR3 loop is CATSEPGTGGDTQYF. CDR3 bases: TGTGCCACCAGTGAGCCCGGGACAGGGGGGGATACGCAGTATTTT.

This chain joins TRBV30 and TRBJ2-5; 13 bases map to TRBD2. Per germline, CDR1 GTSNPN and CDR2 SVGIG (reference sequence). The CDR3 contains 17 residues. The V segment lost 1 base and the J segment 5 bases; nucleotides outside the gene matches: 10. CDR3 amino acids: CAWSASLAGGPGETQYF. CDR3 in DNA: TGTGCCTGGAGTGCTTCACTAGCGGGAGGGCCGGGGGAGACCCAGTACTTC.

This clone was seen a handful of times. The junction does not match germline at one end; this may be a read error. The rearrangement joins TRBV24-1 to TRBJ2-3; D is unresolved. The CDR3 totals 15 residues. In germline, CDR1 is KGHDR, CDR2 SFDVKD. CDR3 amino acids: CAASDSGEVADTQYF. CDR3 DNA sequence: TGTGCCGCCAGTGATTCGGGTGAGGTGGCAGATACGCAGTATTTT.